This T cell receptor (beta chain) was sequenced for a study of vaccination and CD4 T cells after COVID-19. Study-wide background: Blood was drawn a median around 71 days post second dose, range 14 to 241.

Per germline, CDR1 DFQATT and CDR2 SNEGSKA (reference sequence). This CDR3 has 19 residues. V lost 1 base, J lost 0 bases, and 9 bases stayed unmatched. Noted time point: late sampling 161 to 241 days after vaccination in a few convalescent patients. The sample's treatment: roughly 11-day PBMC culture with coronavirus spike peptide pools or control peptides (ViraFEST assay). ViraFEST stimulated the growth of antigen-specific T cells using peptide pools and subsequently profiled their TCRs by sequencing. Cultured CD4+ T-cell DNA underwent Oncomine TCR Beta short-read sequencing. TCRdb called the PCR reads again in MiXCR, with one record for every CDR3 protein. The sample holds about 17,000 distinct CDR3 sequences, more than 45% seen once. Comments on this clonotype: Its antigen is currently unknown.

The input for sequencing was CD4+ T cells from blood, cultured in vitro, taken about 7 months after SARS-CoV-2 vaccination. This sequence was found in a human donor who had recovered from COVID-19. The chain has TRBV20-1 and TRBJ2-1; 13 nucleotides match TRBD2. The CDR3 protein is CSARGMGTSGASSYNEQFF. CDR3 sequence (DNA): TGCAGTGCTAGAGGGATGGGGACTAGCGGGGCCAGCTCCTACAATGAGCAGTTCTTC.